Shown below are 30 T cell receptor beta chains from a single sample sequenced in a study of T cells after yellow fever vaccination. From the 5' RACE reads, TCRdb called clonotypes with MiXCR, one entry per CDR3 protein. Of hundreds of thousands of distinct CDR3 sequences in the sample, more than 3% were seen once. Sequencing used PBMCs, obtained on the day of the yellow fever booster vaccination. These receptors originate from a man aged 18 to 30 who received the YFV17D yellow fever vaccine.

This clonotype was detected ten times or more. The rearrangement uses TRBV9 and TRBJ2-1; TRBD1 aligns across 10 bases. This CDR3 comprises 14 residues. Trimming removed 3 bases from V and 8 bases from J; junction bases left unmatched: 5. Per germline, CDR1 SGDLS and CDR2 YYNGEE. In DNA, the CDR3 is TGTGCCAGCAGCGACCGGGACAGGGGCGATGAGCAGTTCTTC. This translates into CASSDRDRGDEQFF.

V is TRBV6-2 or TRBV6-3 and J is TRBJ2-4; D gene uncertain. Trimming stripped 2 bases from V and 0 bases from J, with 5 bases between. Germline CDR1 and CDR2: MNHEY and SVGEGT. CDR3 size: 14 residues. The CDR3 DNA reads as TGTGCCAGCAGTTACCTGCTAGCCAAAAACATTCAGTACTTC. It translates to CASSYLLAKNIQYF.

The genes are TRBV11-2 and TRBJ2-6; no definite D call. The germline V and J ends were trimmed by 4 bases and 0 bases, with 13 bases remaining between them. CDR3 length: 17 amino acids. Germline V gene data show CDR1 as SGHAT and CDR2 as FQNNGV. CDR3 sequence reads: CASSSLRRISGANVLTF. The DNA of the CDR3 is TGTGCCAGCAGCTCTCTCCGACGTATCTCTGGGGCCAACGTCCTGACTTTC.

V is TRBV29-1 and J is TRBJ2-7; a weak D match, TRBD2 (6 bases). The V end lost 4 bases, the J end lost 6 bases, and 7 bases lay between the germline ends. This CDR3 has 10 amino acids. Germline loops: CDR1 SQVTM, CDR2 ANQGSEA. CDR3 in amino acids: CSVATSEQYF. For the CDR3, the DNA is TGCAGCGTTGCGACTAGCGAGCAGTACTTC.

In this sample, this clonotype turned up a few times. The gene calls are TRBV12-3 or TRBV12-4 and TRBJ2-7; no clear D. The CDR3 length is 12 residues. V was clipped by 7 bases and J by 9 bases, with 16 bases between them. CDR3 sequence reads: CASTTSRVAQYF. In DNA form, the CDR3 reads TGTGCCAGCACCACTTCTAGGGTAGCGCAGTACTTC.

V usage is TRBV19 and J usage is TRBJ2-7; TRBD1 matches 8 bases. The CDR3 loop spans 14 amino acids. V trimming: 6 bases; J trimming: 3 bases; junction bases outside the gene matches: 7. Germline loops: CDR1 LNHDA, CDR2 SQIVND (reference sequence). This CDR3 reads CASRGRGHGYEQYV. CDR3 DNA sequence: TGTGCCAGTAGAGGCAGGGGGCACGGCTACGAGCAGTACGTC.

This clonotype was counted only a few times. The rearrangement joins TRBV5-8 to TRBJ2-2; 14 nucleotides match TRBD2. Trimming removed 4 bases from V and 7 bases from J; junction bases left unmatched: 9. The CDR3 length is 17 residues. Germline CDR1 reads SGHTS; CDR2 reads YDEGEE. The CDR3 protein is CASSLGTSGGKDGELFF. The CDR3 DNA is TGTGCCAGCAGCCTCGGGACTAGCGGGGGAAAGGACGGGGAGCTGTTTTTT.

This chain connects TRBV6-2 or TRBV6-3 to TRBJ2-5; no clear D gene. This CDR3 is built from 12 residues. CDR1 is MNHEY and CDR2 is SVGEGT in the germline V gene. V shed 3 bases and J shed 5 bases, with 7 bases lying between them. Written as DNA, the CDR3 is TGTGCCAGCAGTTATACTCCGGAGACCCAGTACTTC. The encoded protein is CASSYTPETQYF.

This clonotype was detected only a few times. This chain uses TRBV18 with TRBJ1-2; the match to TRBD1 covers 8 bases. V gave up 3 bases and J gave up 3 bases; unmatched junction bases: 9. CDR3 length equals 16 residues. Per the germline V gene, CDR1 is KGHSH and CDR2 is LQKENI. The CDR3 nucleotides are TGTGCCAGCTCACCTAGACAGGGGCCCGCGGACTATGGCTACACCTTC. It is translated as CASSPRQGPADYGYTF. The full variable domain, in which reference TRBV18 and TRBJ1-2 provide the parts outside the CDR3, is NAGVMQNPRHLVRRRGQEARLRCSPMKGHSHVYWYRQLPEEGLKFMVYLQKENIIDESGMPKERFSAEFPKEGPSILRIQQVVRGDSAAYFCASSPRQGPADYGYTFGSGTRLTVV.

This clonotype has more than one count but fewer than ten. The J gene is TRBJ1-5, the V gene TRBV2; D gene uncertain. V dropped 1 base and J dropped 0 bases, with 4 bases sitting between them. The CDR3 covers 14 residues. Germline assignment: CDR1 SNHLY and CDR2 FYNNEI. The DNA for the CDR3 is TGTGCCAGCAGTGAAGTAACTAGCAATCAGCCCCAGCATTTT. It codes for CASSEVTSNQPQHF.

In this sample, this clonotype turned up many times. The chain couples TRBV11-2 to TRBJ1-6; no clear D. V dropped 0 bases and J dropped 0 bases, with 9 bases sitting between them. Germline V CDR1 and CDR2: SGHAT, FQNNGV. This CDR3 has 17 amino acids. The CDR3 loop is CASSLEFTSSYNSPLHF. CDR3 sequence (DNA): TGTGCCAGCAGCTTAGAATTCACGAGCTCCTATAATTCACCCCTCCACTTT.

The CDR3 DNA sequence: TGTGCCAGCAGCCCCCGACCGGGTGGCTACACCTTC. Translating it yields CASSPRPGGYTF. The J gene is TRBJ1-2, the V gene TRBV3-1, with D hard to call. V gave up 4 bases and J gave up 7 bases, with 10 bases separating them. In germline, CDR1 is LGHDT, CDR2 YNNKEL (reference sequence). The CDR3 is made up of 12 amino acids. The variable domain in full, with the rest retrieved from reference TRBV3-1 and TRBJ1-2, is DTAVSQTPKYLVTQMGNDKSIKCEQNLGHDTMYWYKQDSKKFLKIMFSYNNKELIINETVPNRFSPKSPDKAHLNLHINSLELGDSAVYFCASSPRPGGYTFGSGTRLTVV.

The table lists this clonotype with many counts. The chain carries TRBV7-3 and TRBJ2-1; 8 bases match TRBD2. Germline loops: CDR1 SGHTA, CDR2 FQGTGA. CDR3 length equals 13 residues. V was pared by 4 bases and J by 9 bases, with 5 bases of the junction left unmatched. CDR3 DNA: TGTGCCAGCAGCTCCACGACTAGCGCTGAGCAGTTCTTC. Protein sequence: CASSSTTSAEQFF.

For the CDR3, the DNA is TGCAGCGTTGAAGATCTAGGACAGGGGGTGACCCAGTACTTC. Translating gives CSVEDLGQGVTQYF. The gene calls are TRBV29-1 and TRBJ2-5, with 10 bases identical to TRBD1. Looked up from germline, CDR1 is SQVTM and CDR2 is ANQGSEA. Losses at the gene ends were 0 bases for V and 7 bases for J; bases not matched to a gene: 5. The CDR3 is 14 residues long.

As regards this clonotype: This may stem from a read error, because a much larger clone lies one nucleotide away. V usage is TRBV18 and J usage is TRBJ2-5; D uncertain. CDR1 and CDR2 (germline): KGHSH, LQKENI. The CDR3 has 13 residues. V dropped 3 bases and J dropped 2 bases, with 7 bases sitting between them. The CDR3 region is CASSPPTQETQYF. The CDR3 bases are TGTGCCAGCTCACCCCCGACTCAAGAGACCCAGTACTTC.

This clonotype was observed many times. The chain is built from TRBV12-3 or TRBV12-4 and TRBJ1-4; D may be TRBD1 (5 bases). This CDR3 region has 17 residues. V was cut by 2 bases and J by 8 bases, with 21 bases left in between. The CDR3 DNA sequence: TGTGCCAGCAGTTTATCCGGATCGGGCGGGGCAAGAGAAAAACTGTTTTTT. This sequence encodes CASSLSGSGGAREKLFF.

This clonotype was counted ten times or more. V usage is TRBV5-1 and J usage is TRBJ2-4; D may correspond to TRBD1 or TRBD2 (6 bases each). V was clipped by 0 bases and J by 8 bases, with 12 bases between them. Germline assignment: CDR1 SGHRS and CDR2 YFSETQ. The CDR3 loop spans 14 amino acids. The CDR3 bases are TGCGCCAGCAGCTTGGAGGGGGGCGAAGACATTCAGTACTTC. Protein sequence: CASSLEGGEDIQYF.

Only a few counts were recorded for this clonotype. CDR3 protein: CATSIQGDQPQHF. CDR3 in DNA: TGTGCCACCAGCATACAGGGAGATCAGCCCCAGCATTTT. The chain couples TRBV15 to TRBJ1-5; weak D call: TRBD1 (6 bases). Germline lookup yields CDR1 LNHNV and CDR2 YYDKDF (reference sequence). The V end was cut by 4 bases, the J end by 5 bases, with 9 bases between. The length of the CDR3 is 13 residues.

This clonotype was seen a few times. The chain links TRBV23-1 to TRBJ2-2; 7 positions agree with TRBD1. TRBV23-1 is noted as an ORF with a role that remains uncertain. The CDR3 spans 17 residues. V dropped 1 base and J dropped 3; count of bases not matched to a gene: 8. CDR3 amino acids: CASSQYLTGRDTGELFF. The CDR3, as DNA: TGCGCCAGCAGTCAATATTTGACAGGGCGGGACACCGGGGAGCTGTTTTTT.

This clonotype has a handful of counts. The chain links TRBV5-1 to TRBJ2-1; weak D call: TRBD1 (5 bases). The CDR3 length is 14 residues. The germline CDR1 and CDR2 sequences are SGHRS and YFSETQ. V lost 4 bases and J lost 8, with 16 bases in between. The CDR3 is CASSEKKQVHEQFF. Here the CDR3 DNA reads TGCGCCAGCAGCGAAAAAAAACAGGTCCATGAGCAGTTCTTC.

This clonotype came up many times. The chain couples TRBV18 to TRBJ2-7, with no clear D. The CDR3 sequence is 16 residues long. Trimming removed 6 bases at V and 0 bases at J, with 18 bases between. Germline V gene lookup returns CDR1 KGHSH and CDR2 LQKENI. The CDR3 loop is CASSLPRGRSSYEQYF. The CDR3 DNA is TGTGCCAGCTCCCTACCACGAGGACGGAGCTCCTACGAGCAGTACTTC.

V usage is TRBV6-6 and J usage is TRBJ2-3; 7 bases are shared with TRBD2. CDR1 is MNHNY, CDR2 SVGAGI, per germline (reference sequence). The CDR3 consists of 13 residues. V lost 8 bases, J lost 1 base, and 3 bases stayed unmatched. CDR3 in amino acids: CASEGGGTDTQYF. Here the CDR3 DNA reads TGTGCCAGCGAGGGAGGGGGCACAGATACGCAGTATTTT.

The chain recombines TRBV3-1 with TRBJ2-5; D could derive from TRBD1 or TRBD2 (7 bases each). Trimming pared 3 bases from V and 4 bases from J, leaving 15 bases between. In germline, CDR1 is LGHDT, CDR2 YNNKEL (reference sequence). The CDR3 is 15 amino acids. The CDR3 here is CASSHQGGGGETQYF. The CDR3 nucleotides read TGTGCCAGCAGCCACCAGGGGGGAGGGGGAGAGACCCAGTACTTC.

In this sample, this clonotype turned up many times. CDR3 amino acids: CASSLGRQGNTEAFF. In DNA, the CDR3 is TGTGCCAGCAGCTTAGGGCGACAGGGAAACACTGAAGCTTTCTTT. The chain has TRBV7-2 and TRBJ1-1; 7 bases are shared with TRBD1. This CDR3 region has 15 residues. The V segment lost 1 base and the J segment 2 bases; nucleotides outside the gene matches: 4. Germline CDR1 and CDR2: SGHTA and FQGNSA.

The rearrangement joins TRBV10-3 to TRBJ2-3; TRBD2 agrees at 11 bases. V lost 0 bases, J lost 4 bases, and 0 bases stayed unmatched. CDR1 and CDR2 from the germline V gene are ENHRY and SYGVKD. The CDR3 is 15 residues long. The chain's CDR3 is CAISESSGGADTQYF. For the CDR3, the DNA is TGTGCCATCAGTGAGTCTAGCGGGGGGGCAGATACGCAGTATTTT.

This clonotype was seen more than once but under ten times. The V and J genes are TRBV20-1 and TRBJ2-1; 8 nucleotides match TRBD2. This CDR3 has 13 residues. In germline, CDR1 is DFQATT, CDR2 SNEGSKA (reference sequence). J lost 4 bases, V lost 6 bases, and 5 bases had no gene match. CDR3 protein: CSAPRGGYNEQFF. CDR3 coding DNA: TGCAGTGCCCCCCGGGGGGGGTACAATGAGCAGTTCTTC.

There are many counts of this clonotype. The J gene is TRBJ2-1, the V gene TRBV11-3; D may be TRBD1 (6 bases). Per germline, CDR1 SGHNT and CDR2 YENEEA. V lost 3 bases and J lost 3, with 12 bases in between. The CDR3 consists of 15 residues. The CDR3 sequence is CASSFQQGSYNEQFF. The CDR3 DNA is TGTGCCAGCAGCTTTCAACAGGGAAGCTACAATGAGCAGTTCTTC.

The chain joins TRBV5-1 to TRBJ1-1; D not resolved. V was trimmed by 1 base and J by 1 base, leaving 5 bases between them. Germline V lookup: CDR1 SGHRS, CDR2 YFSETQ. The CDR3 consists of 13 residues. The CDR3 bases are TGCGCCAGCAGCTTGTACCCGAACACTGAAGCTTTCTTT. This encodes CASSLYPNTEAFF.

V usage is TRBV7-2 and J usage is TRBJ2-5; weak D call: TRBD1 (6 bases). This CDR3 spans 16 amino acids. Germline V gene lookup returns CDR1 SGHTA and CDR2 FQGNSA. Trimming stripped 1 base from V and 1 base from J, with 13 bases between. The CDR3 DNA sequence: TGTGCCAGCAGCTTAGGGACTGGACAGAGCCAAGAGACCCAGTACTTC. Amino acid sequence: CASSLGTGQSQETQYF.

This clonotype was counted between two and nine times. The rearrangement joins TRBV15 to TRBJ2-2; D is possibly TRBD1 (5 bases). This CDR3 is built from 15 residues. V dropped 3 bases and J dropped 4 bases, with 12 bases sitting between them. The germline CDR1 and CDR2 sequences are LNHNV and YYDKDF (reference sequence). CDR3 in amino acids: CATSSSRAGTGELFF. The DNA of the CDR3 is TGTGCCACCAGCAGTAGCAGGGCAGGCACCGGGGAGCTGTTTTTT.